Listed below are T cell receptor beta chains from one sample, sequenced in a study of T cell repertoires in cytomegalovirus infection. MiXCR, applied by TCRdb to the reads, yields one record per CDR3 protein. The sample holds roughly 500,000 distinct CDR3 sequences, about 15% seen once. Sequenced input: CD8+ T cells from PBMCs. The receptors were gathered from a human donor in good health (CMV status not recorded). Some clones in this sample may be carry-over from other donors' samples. Each CDR3 is given with its conserved first and last residue. The D gene is left open where the match is weak. Size is stated for part of the rows, as once, few or many counts, or as a class when the clone is expanded.

>TRBV29-1|NA|NA|TRBJ2-1
TGCAGCGTTGCCTGGGGGCCTGAGCAGTTCTTC
CSVAWGPEQFF
>TRBV5-4|many|TRBD1|TRBJ2-6
TGTGCCAGCAGCTACGGGACAGTTCCCGCTGGGGCCAACGTCCTGACTTTC
CASSYGTVPAGANVLTF
>TRBV7-9|NA|NA|TRBJ2-7
TGTGCCAGCAGTACCGGGAGCGAGCAGTACTTC
CASSTGSEQYF
>TRBV20-1|NA|TRBD1|TRBJ1-1
TGCAGTGCTAACAGGGGGTACACTGAAGCTTTCTTT
CSANRGYTEAFF
>TRBV19|NA|TRBD1|TRBJ1-2
TGTGCCAGTAGTGAGCTCCGGGACAGGGCTGGGTATGGCTACACCTTC
CASSELRDRAGYGYTF
>TRBV28|NA|NA|TRBJ2-1
TGTGCCAGCAGTTTTCAGGGTCCGGTTTTGCACAATGAGCAGTTCTTC
CASSFQGPVLHNEQFF
>TRBV12-3/TRBV12-4|many|NA|TRBJ2-1
TGTGCCAGCAGTTTGGGGCTAGCGAGATCTCCCCGCTCCTACAATGAGCAGTTCTTC
CASSLGLARSPRSYNEQFF
>TRBV29-1|few|NA|TRBJ2-2
TGCAGCGTCAGTCGAGCGAACACCGGGGAGCTGTTTTTT
CSVSRANTGELFF
>TRBV27|NA|NA|TRBJ1-5
TGTGCCAGCAGCCACGGAGGGACATTTAGCAATCAGCCCCAGCATTTT
CASSHGGTFSNQPQHF
>TRBV7-9|few|TRBD1|TRBJ2-3
TGTGCCAGCAGCAAATCAGGGGGCGCGGATACGCAGTATTTT
CASSKSGGADTQYF
>TRBV20-1|NA|NA|TRBJ2-4
TGCAGTGCTAGAGACAGGGACATTCAGTACTTC
CSARDRDIQYF
>TRBV7-9|few|NA|TRBJ2-2
TGTGCCAGCAGCCCCCGCTATGGTCAGGGGTACGGGGAGCTGTTTTTT
CASSPRYGQGYGELFF